This is a list of T cell receptor beta chains from one sample in a study of blood T cell repertoires in COVID-19. Here immunoSEQ multiplex PCR was the method, and the copy in TCRdb shows in-frame clones only, minus some. The table lists some 150,000 clones, 85% of them singletons. Sample: peripheral blood. The receptors derive from a man between 35 and 55 years old with acute or convalescent COVID-19. Both conserved end residues are part of each CDR3. D genes are given only for firm matches. Not all rows give a size; the values are once, few, many and, for expanded clones, a class.

abundance	v_gene	j_gene	d_gene	CDR3aa	CDR3nt
-	TRBV2	TRBJ1-1	-	CASSARANTEAFF	TGTGCCAGCAGTGCGCGGGCGAACACTGAAGCTTTCTTT
-	TRBV28	TRBJ1-4	-	CASSSSYYEKLFF	TGTGCCAGCAGCTCTTCGTATTATGAAAAACTGTTTTTT
-	TRBV27	TRBJ2-1	-	CASSSPTHGVGGIYNEQFF	TGTGCCAGCAGCTCCCCGACTCACGGGGTTGGTGGAATATACAATGAGCAGTTCTTC
-	TRBV6-5	TRBJ1-3	-	CASSFTDRISGNTIYF	TGTGCCAGCAGTTTCACCGACAGGATCTCTGGAAACACCATATATTTT
-	TRBV7-9	TRBJ1-1	-	CASSLGLLNTEAFF	TGTGCCAGCAGCTTAGGTTTATTAAACACTGAAGCTTTCTTT
-	TRBV19	TRBJ1-2	TRBD1	CASSSKGTVHYGYTF	TGTGCCAGTAGTAGTAAGGGGACAGTCCACTATGGCTACACCTTC
-	TRBV7-9	TRBJ1-2	-	CASSPLTVTNYGYTF	TGTGCCAGCAGCCCCCTGACAGTGACTAACTATGGCTACACCTTC
-	TRBV30	TRBJ2-2	TRBD2	CAWGFKGLAGIQNTGELFF	TGTGCCTGGGGGTTTAAGGGACTAGCGGGGATACAGAACACCGGGGAGCTGTTTTTT
once	TRBV7-9	TRBJ2-7	TRBD2	CASSRQGLAAYEQYF	TGTGCCAGCAGCCGCCAAGGACTAGCGGCCTACGAGCAGTACTTC
-	TRBV29-1	TRBJ1-5	TRBD1	CSVRLGTGGQPQHF	TGCAGCGTCAGACTCGGGACAGGGGGCCAGCCCCAGCATTTT
few	TRBV12-5	TRBJ1-1	TRBD1	CASGGQVNTEAFF	TGTGCTAGTGGGGGACAGGTGAACACTGAAGCTTTCTTT
-	TRBV11-2	TRBJ2-7	-	CASSNAVRDGYEQYF	TGTGCCAGCAGCAACGCGGTCAGAGACGGCTACGAGCAGTACTTC
-	TRBV9	TRBJ2-7	-	CASSVVDISYEQYF	TGTGCCAGCAGCGTAGTGGACATCTCCTACGAGCAGTACTTC
-	TRBV11-1	TRBJ1-4	-	CASSLYGEKLFF	TGTGCCAGCAGCTTATACGGGGAAAAACTGTTTTTT
-	TRBV10-2	TRBJ2-7	TRBD2	CASRRLAGGNYEQYF	TGCGCCAGCAGACGACTAGCGGGGGGTAACTACGAGCAGTACTTC
-	TRBV5-8	TRBJ1-4	TRBD1	CASSSGDRTNEKLFF	TGTGCCAGCAGCTCGGGGGACAGGACTAATGAAAAACTGTTTTTT
-	TRBV5-4	TRBJ1-2	-	CASSLGVVVDGYTF	TGTGCCAGCAGCTTGGGAGTTGTAGTCGATGGCTACACCTTC
-	TRBV6-5	TRBJ2-1	-	CASSLSWESSYNEQFF	TGTGCCAGCAGTTTAAGTTGGGAGAGCTCCTACAATGAGCAGTTCTTC